Listed below are T cell receptor beta chains from one sample, sequenced in a study of graft-versus-host responses after intestinal transplantation. This table comes from immunoSEQ multiplex PCR, and its TCRdb copy is limited to in-frame clones, with some not included. This table has some 110,000 clones, 90% appearing once. These TCRs' antigens remain unknown. This specimen was unstimulated CD4+ T cells sorted from spleen or lymph node cells, taken before intestinal transplant. Receptors were obtained from a human donor who received an intestinal transplant. The CDR3 runs from the conserved cysteine through the conserved F or W. The D gene is left open where the match is weak. The size of a clone is reported for some rows only, either as once, few or many, or as a class for expanded clones.

TRBJ2-7 | TRBV7-9 | - | TRBD2 | CASSLGLAGALYEQYF | TGTGCCAGCAGCCTGGGACTAGCGGGGGCCCTCTACGAGCAGTACTTC
TRBJ1-2 | TRBV18 | - | - | CASSPRRGGRGYGYTF | TGTGCCAGCTCACCTCGACGGGGGGGCAGGGGCTATGGCTACACCTTC
TRBJ2-3 | TRBV1 | - | - | CTSSRGLSWGTDTQYF | TGCACCAGCAGCCGAGGACTATCGTGGGGCACAGATACGCAGTATTTT
TRBJ1-1 | TRBV18 | - | - | CASSPSGYTEAFF | TGTGCCAGCTCACCATCGGGTTACACTGAAGCTTTCTTT
TRBJ2-1 | TRBV18 | - | TRBD2 | CASSPGLAGEQFF | TGTGCCAGCTCCCCGGGACTAGCGGGAGAGCAGTTCTTC
TRBJ2-2 | TRBV30 | - | - | CAWRGPGTRTGELFF | TGTGCCTGGAGGGGCCCAGGGACAAGAACCGGGGAGCTGTTTTTT
TRBJ1-2 | TRBV6-6 | - | TRBD1 | CASSPPPGQGYGYTF | TGTGCCAGCAGTCCCCCCCCAGGACAGGGGTATGGCTACACCTTC
TRBJ2-2 | TRBV15 | - | - | CATTLGAPTYFTGELFF | TGTGCCACCACCCTGGGGGCACCTACCTATTTCACCGGGGAGCTGTTTTTT
TRBJ1-2 | TRBV7-9 | few | - | CASSEVQVIYGYTF | TGTGCCAGCAGCGAAGTCCAGGTGATCTATGGCTACACCTTC
TRBJ2-1 | TRBV6-5 | - | - | CASSYSGRVDEQFF | TGTGCCAGCAGTTACTCCGGCAGGGTGGATGAGCAGTTCTTC
TRBJ1-3 | TRBV14 | - | - | CASSQDRLRGDTIYF | TGTGCCAGCAGCCAAGATCGTTTGCGGGGAGACACCATATATTTT
TRBJ2-5 | TRBV29-1 | - | - | CSVGIVQETQYF | TGCAGCGTTGGAATAGTCCAAGAGACCCAGTACTTC
TRBJ1-2 | TRBV6-6 | - | TRBD1 | CASRSDRGHYYGYTF | TGTGCCAGCAGATCAGACAGGGGACATTACTATGGCTACACCTTC
TRBJ1-1 | TRBV5-8 | - | TRBD1 | CASSRGDRVTEAFF | TGTGCCAGCAGCCGGGGGGACAGGGTGACTGAAGCTTTCTTT
TRBJ2-7 | TRBV5-1 | - | TRBD2 | CASSLGWASGRALSYEQYF | TGCGCCAGCAGCTTGGGTTGGGCTAGCGGGAGGGCCTTGAGCTACGAGCAGTACTTC
TRBJ1-2 | TRBV18 | - | - | CASSPPLPVANYGYTF | TGTGCCAGCTCACCACCCTTGCCGGTAGCTAACTATGGCTACACCTTC
TRBJ2-3 | TRBV10-3 | - | - | CAISEATSTDTQYF | TGTGCCATCAGTGAGGCAACTAGCACAGATACGCAGTATTTT
TRBJ1-2 | TRBV29-1 | - | TRBD1 | CSGGKDGTGAYGYTF | TGCAGCGGCGGGAAAGACGGGACAGGGGCCTATGGCTACACCTTC
TRBJ2-7 | TRBV28 | - | TRBD2 | CASILRGSDEQYF | TGTGCCAGCATCCTCCGCGGGAGCGACGAGCAGTACTTC
TRBJ2-7 | TRBV29-1 | once | TRBD1 | CSVLTGYEQYF | TGCAGCGTCCTGACAGGGTACGAGCAGTACTTC
TRBJ2-1 | TRBV29-1 | - | TRBD2 | CSVEEGLASSYNEQFF | TGCAGCGTTGAAGAGGGACTAGCGAGCTCCTACAATGAGCAGTTCTTC
TRBJ1-1 | TRBV7-9 | - | - | CASSLNPFGNTEAFF | TGTGCCAGCAGCTTAAATCCTTTCGGGAACACTGAAGCTTTCTTT
TRBJ2-7 | TRBV19 | - | - | CASSESGGGEQYF | TGTGCCAGTAGTGAGTCCGGCGGTGGCGAGCAGTACTTC
TRBJ2-7 | TRBV7-2 | - | TRBD2 | CASSYSGGGLYEQYF | TGTGCCAGCAGCTACAGCGGGGGGGGCCTCTACGAGCAGTACTTC
TRBJ2-1 | TRBV28 | - | - | CASSLSVPSYNEQFF | TGTGCCAGCAGTTTATCAGTCCCCTCCTACAATGAGCAGTTCTTC
TRBJ2-2 | TRBV4-2 | - | TRBD2 | CASSQDRAGLDDTGELFF | TGTGCCAGCAGCCAAGATAGGGCTGGACTAGACGACACCGGGGAGCTGTTTTTT
TRBJ1-2 | TRBV11-3 | - | - | CASSLERCYGYTF | TGTGCCAGCAGCTTAGAGCGCTGCTATGGCTACACCTTC
TRBJ2-5 | TRBV5-1 | - | TRBD2 | CASSGRNPHKQETQYF | TGCGCCAGTAGCGGGAGGAACCCCCACAAACAAGAGACCCAGTACTTC
TRBJ2-7 | TRBV6-1 | - | TRBD1 | CASSPRDSLTYEQYF | TGTGCCAGCAGTCCCCGGGACAGTCTCACCTACGAGCAGTACTTC
TRBJ1-1 | TRBV19 | - | TRBD1 | CASMGQVSNTEAFF | TGTGCCAGTATGGGACAGGTTTCGAACACTGAAGCTTTCTTT
TRBJ2-1 | TRBV14 | - | - | CASSPPGASYNEQFF | TGTGCCAGCAGCCCCCCAGGGGCCTCCTACAATGAGCAGTTCTTC
TRBJ2-3 | TRBV9 | - | - | CASSVDRSTDTQYF | TGTGCCAGCAGCGTAGACAGGAGCACAGATACGCAGTATTTT
TRBJ2-1 | TRBV9 | - | - | CASSVTANNEQFF | TGTGCCAGCAGCGTAACCGCGAACAATGAGCAGTTCTTC